This TCR beta chain is from a study of blood T cells in healthy people across ages. Findings of the study overall: Higher diversity, along with more naive CD4+ cells, distinguished long-lived donors from aged donors.

Points on this clonotype: Its antigen is unknown.

For the second PCR, which ran for about 7 to 11 cycles, a sample-barcoded 5' primer and a J-beta primer mix were used. Each sample provided no less than 2.5 million CDR3-containing paired-end reads. One entry per CDR3 protein, called by TCRdb with MiXCR from the 5' RACE reads. This sample yields some 320,000 distinct CDR3 sequences, of which 25% to 30% are seen a single time; 29% belongs to the top ten. CDR1 MNHEY and CDR2 SVGEGT come from the germline V gene. The CDR3 extends over 14 amino acids. V was pared by 3 bases and J by 4 bases, with 11 bases between. The chain carries TRBV6-2 or TRBV6-3 and TRBJ2-3; D unresolved. The sequence was collected from an older woman in good health. Material: blood. The DNA for the CDR3 is TGTGCCAGCAGTTATAGGGTTCGGGCAGATACGCAGTATTTT. Amino acids: CASSYRVRADTQYF.